This is a list of T cell receptor beta chains from one sample in a study of blood T cells in healthy people across ages. Each CDR3 protein is one row after TCRdb ran MiXCR on the 5' RACE reads. The data hold around 710,000 distinct CDR3 sequences, with roughly 47% observed a single time. Specimen: blood. All receptors come from a woman aged 60-70 years in good health. The CDR3 runs from the conserved cysteine through the conserved F or W. Fields, in order: J gene, clone size, D gene, V gene, CDR3 DNA, CDR3 protein. The D gene is left open where the match is weak. Some rows mark clone size as missing; the rest say once, few, many or name a class of expanded clone.

>TRBJ2-7|many|.|TRBV9
TGTGCCAGCAGCGTAGCTCCGGACCAGGCCTACGAGCAGTACTTC
CASSVAPDQAYEQYF
>TRBJ1-5|.|TRBD1|TRBV9
TGTGCCAGCAGCTCAGGACAGGCCAATCAGCCCCAGCATTTT
CASSSGQANQPQHF
>TRBJ2-1|.|.|TRBV29-1
TGCAGCGCTGAACCCTCTGGCCGAAATGAGCAGTTCTTC
CSAEPSGRNEQFF
>TRBJ2-7|many|TRBD2|TRBV4-2
TGTGCCAGCAGCCAAGATTATAGCGGGGGGGCCTTGGCCTACGAGCAGTACTTC
CASSQDYSGGALAYEQYF
>TRBJ2-1|.|TRBD1|TRBV14
TGTGCCAGCAGCCAAGTCCAGGGGGCTAGGTATGAGCAGTTCTTC
CASSQVQGARYEQFF
>TRBJ1-2|few|TRBD1|TRBV30
TGTGCCTGGAGAGGGACAGCTTCTAACTATGGCTACACCTTC
CAWRGTASNYGYTF
>TRBJ2-1|few|.|TRBV7-2
TGTGCCAGCAGCTTAGAACCGACAACCTACAATGAGCAGTTCTTC
CASSLEPTTYNEQFF
>TRBJ1-5|.|TRBD1|TRBV12-3/TRBV12-4
TGTGCCAGCAGTTTCCGAGGCGGGACAGGGAATCAGCCCCAGCATTTT
CASSFRGGTGNQPQHF
>TRBJ2-1|.|TRBD2|TRBV20-1
TGCAGTGCAAATCCGAGCGGGAGCTCCTACAATGAGCAGTTCTTC
CSANPSGSSYNEQFF
>TRBJ2-3|many|.|TRBV10-3
TGTGCCATCAGTGAGCACGGGCCTCAAGATACGCAGTATTTT
CAISEHGPQDTQYF
>TRBJ2-3|.|.|TRBV29-1
TGCAGCGTTGAGGTGCAGGACTCTAGCACAGATACGCAGTATTTT
CSVEVQDSSTDTQYF
>TRBJ2-3|.|TRBD1|TRBV20-1
TGCAGTGCTACCCCCGGGACAGGGAGCACAGATACGCAGTATTTT
CSATPGTGSTDTQYF
>TRBJ1-6|few|.|TRBV20-1
TGCAGTGCTAGAGTTGTAGGGTCTACCTATAATTCACCCCTCCACTTT
CSARVVGSTYNSPLHF
>TRBJ2-1|.|TRBD2|TRBV4-2
TGTGCCAGCAGCCAAGAGAAGGCTAGCGGGAGTGTACAACTGAATGGGCAGTTCTTC
CASSQEKASGSVQLNGQFF
>TRBJ2-7|few|TRBD2|TRBV7-9
TGTGCCAGCAGTCTTCTAGCGGGATCCTACGAGCAGTACTTC
CASSLLAGSYEQYF
>TRBJ2-6|.|TRBD2|TRBV6-1
TGTGCCAGCCTACTTTGGACTAGCGAGGCCAACGTCCTGACTTTC
CASLLWTSEANVLTF
>TRBJ2-4|.|TRBD1|TRBV27
TGTGCCAGCAGTCACGGGACAGGGGGAGCCAAAAACATTCAGTACTTC
CASSHGTGGAKNIQYF
>TRBJ2-1|.|TRBD2|TRBV20-1
TGCAGTGCTAAGGGACTAGCGGAAGGATTAGAGCAGTTCTTC
CSAKGLAEGLEQFF
>TRBJ1-1|.|.|TRBV18
TGTGCCAGCTCAGCCACGCCGGACCGGTACGCTGAAGCTTTCTTT
CASSATPDRYAEAFF
>TRBJ2-7|many|.|TRBV20-1
TGCAGTGCTACACGGGGAAGCTCCTACGAGCAGTACTTC
CSATRGSSYEQYF
>TRBJ2-3|.|TRBD2|TRBV7-3
TGTGCCAGCAGCCCTAGACTAGCGGGGGACTCGGGTACGCAGTATTTT
CASSPRLAGDSGTQYF
>TRBJ2-7|once|.|TRBV6-1
TGTGCCAGCAGCCTGAAGGGGCGGCACGAGCAGTACTTC
CASSLKGRHEQYF
>TRBJ2-5|few|TRBD2|TRBV29-1
TGCAGCGGGGAGGGGCCTTACCAAGAGACCCAGTACTTC
CSGEGPYQETQYF
>TRBJ2-5|.|.|TRBV7-2
TGTGCCAGCAGCTACCCACCACTAGAGACCCAGTACTTC
CASSYPPLETQYF